A selection of T cell receptor beta chains follows, all from one sample in a study of PD-L1 blockade in urothelial cancer. TCRdb keeps only in-frame clones here, not all; method: immunoSEQ multiplex PCR. Among 60,000 or so clones listed, over 70% were seen once. Sequencing was performed on PBMCs, taken around atezolizumab (anti-PD-L1) treatment. These receptors were taken from an older man with urothelial cancer. The CDR3 runs from the conserved cysteine through the conserved F or W. The order of the fields is V gene, clone size, J gene, D gene, CDR3 DNA, CDR3 protein. A D gene is named only where the DNA matches it firmly. Size values are once, few and many counts, or a class for expanded clones, and some rows have none.

TRBV10-3	once	TRBJ2-5	.	TGTGCCATCAGTGACTCCTTGGAGACCCAGTACTTC	CAISDSLETQYF
TRBV5-1	.	TRBJ1-1	.	TGCGCCAGCAGCTTGTGGGCGACAGGCTACACTGAAGCTTTCTTT	CASSLWATGYTEAFF
TRBV5-8	.	TRBJ1-4	.	TGTGCCAGCAGCCGACGACATTCAACTAATGAAAAACTGTTTTTT	CASSRRHSTNEKLFF
TRBV2	.	TRBJ2-2	TRBD2	TGTGCCAGCAGGGGGACTAGCGGGATCGAAACCGGGGAGCTGTTTTTT	CASRGTSGIETGELFF
TRBV6-5	.	TRBJ2-1	TRBD2	TGTGCCAGCAGTTACCGACTAGCGGGCCGCTCGGAGCAGTTCTTC	CASSYRLAGRSEQFF
TRBV18	.	TRBJ2-3	.	TGTGCCAGCTCCAGGACTCCGAGCACAGATACGCAGTATTTT	CASSRTPSTDTQYF
TRBV7-2	.	TRBJ2-7	TRBD2	TGTGCCAGCAGCTTAAGGCGGACTAGCGCTGAGGTCGAGCAGTACTTC	CASSLRRTSAEVEQYF
TRBV18	.	TRBJ1-1	.	TGTGCCAGCTCACGGACAGCGAACACTGAAGCTTTCTTT	CASSRTANTEAFF
TRBV9	once	TRBJ2-1	TRBD2	TGTGCCAGCAGCGTAGCTATTAGCGGGAGATCTCAGTACAATGAGCAGTTCTTC	CASSVAISGRSQYNEQFF
TRBV10-2	.	TRBJ2-1	.	TGCGCCAGCAGTGAAACAGTATACAATGAGCAGTTCTTC	CASSETVYNEQFF
TRBV28	few	TRBJ1-2	.	TGTGCCAGCACCCCCGGGAACTATGGCTACACCTTC	CASTPGNYGYTF
TRBV10-1	.	TRBJ2-7	TRBD1	TGCGCCAGCAGTGATCCCGGGACAGGGGTTTACGAGCAGTACTTC	CASSDPGTGVYEQYF
TRBV30	.	TRBJ2-2	.	TGTGCTCGGAGAGGGAACACCGGGGAGCTGTTTTTT	CARRGNTGELFF
TRBV6-5	.	TRBJ2-2	.	TGTGCCAGCAGTTACTCGTTCCAGGGGACCGGGGAGCTGTTTTTT	CASSYSFQGTGELFF
TRBV28	.	TRBJ2-7	.	TGTGCCAGCAGAAAAAGCGGTTCCCTTACCTACGAGCAGTACTTC	CASRKSGSLTYEQYF
TRBV19	.	TRBJ1-5	.	TGTGCCAGTAGTCTCCGGACAGTTCGGGATCAGCCCCAGCATTTT	CASSLRTVRDQPQHF
TRBV7-6	.	TRBJ2-1	TRBD2	TGTGCCAGCAGCTCTATACTAGCGCCAGACTCCTACAATGAGCAGTTCTTC	CASSSILAPDSYNEQFF
TRBV18	.	TRBJ1-1	.	TGTGCCAGCTCACCTACACAGAACACTGAAGCTTTCTTT	CASSPTQNTEAFF